This T cell receptor beta chain was captured in a study of shared clonotypes between healthy human individuals. Overall study results and limits: Researchers sampled blood only, noting tissue repertoires likely differ.

Assay used: immunoSEQ multiplex PCR; TCRdb lists only in-frame clones, some missing. The sample has about 1,500,000 clones; over 95% are singletons. The CDR3 has 19 amino acids. Per germline, CDR1 LNHDA and CDR2 SQIVND (reference sequence). The ends lost 3 bases at V and 3 bases at J; junction bases unmatched: 13. Regarding this clone: No antigen is known for it.

The V gene is TRBV19, the J gene TRBJ2-1; 11 positions match TRBD2. The TCR comes from a young man in good health. Sequencing was performed on naive CD4+ T cells sorted from blood. The subset denotes: CD45RA+ positively selected. The CDR3 protein is CASSIWLAGGLLDYNEQFF. For the CDR3, the DNA is TGTGCCAGTAGTATCTGGCTAGCGGGAGGTTTATTAGACTACAATGAGCAGTTCTTC.